This entry describes one TCR beta chain. Its target is unknown. This sample stems from a study of cytomegalovirus exposure and HLA in healthy donors. Study information: Assignment to the Caucasian-associated ancestry cluster applied to around 82% of the approximately 360 genotyped donors.

PCR used 60 Vbeta primers and 13 Jbeta primers. In the original analysis: A later analysis tallied 80 million or so unique TCR beta chains, 8.5 million to 11 million of them shared. Generated by immunoSEQ multiplex PCR, the TCRdb table keeps only in-frame clones and is missing some. V and J calls plus clone size are reproduced from that table; the DNA served to infer D and trimming. The sample has about 92,000 clones, about 84% seen once. The CDR3 has 13 residues. CDR1 is SGHNT and CDR2 is YENEEA in the germline V gene. V lost 3 bases, J lost 0 bases, and 5 bases lay in between. The study's findings and limits: Links to common viral pathogens appeared, in a later analysis, for several of the most significant clusters. Later, an analysis showed that TCR beta chains associated with HLA were more clonally expanded than others that were equally common.

The J gene is TRBJ1-1, the V gene TRBV11-3; no clear D. The TCR comes from a girl aged 2 to 9 in good health and CMV-seropositive. Sequenced sample: PBMCs. Here the CDR3 reads CASSFVLNTEAFF. Here the CDR3 DNA reads TGTGCCAGCAGCTTCGTCCTGAACACTGAAGCTTTCTTT.